The clone carrying this T cell receptor beta chain was counted a few times. The target antigen is unknown. The CDR3 end falls 3 residues outside the read, so it is completed with the germline J gene. This entry comes from a study of T cell clonality in common variable immunodeficiency. Each donor provided about 4.5 to 9 ml of heparinized whole blood. Study-wide results and limits: In common variable immunodeficiency, TCR beta chains reportedly carried fewer deletions and N-nucleotide insertions. The cause of increased CVID clonality remains unclear without subpopulation sequencing. Shared TCRbeta clones were fewer between CVID subjects than controls. Patient heterogeneity in the CVID cohort limited correlations between repertoire features and clinical complications.

Using immunoSEQ multiplex PCR, the repertoire was profiled, and TCRdb retains in-frame clones only, with some absent. The profile covers about 33,000 clones, none occurring a single time. V shed 4 bases and J 0 bases; nucleotides not matched to a gene: 7. Germline CDR1 SGHRS, CDR2 YFSETQ. The CDR3 has 15 residues. The rearrangement uses TRBV5-1 and TRBJ2-7; 7 bases align to TRBD2. The specimen was peripheral blood mononuclear cells. The TCR comes from a human donor with common variable immunodeficiency. CDR3 DNA (partial): TGCGCCAGCAGCACGTATAGCGGGCCCTCCTACGAG. Encoded protein: CASSTYSGPSYE. The complete CDR3 reads CASSTYSGPSYEQYF.